This record covers a single T cell receptor (beta chain). The antigen remains undetermined. Germline CDR1 and CDR2: MNHEY and SVGEGT. Trimming cost V 2 bases and J 2 bases, with 10 bases left between them. The length of the CDR3 is 14 residues. Via MiXCR, TCRdb re-called the reads, giving one row per CDR3 protein. The sample comprises approximately 500,000 distinct CDR3 sequences, 30% to 35% of which are singletons, and 15% to 20% rests with the top ten. This sample was included in a study of T cell repertoires in cytomegalovirus infection. The specimen was cultured PBMCs, collected from culture after CMV antigen stimulation. This chain uses TRBV6-2 or TRBV6-3 with TRBJ2-7, with a weak D call TRBD2 (5 bases). The source is a human donor in good health (CMV status not recorded). Some clones in this sample may be carry-over from other donors' samples. The CDR3 loop is CASSYRGRTYEQYV. DNA of the CDR3: TGTGCCAGCAGTTACCGGGGTCGAACCTACGAGCAGTACGTC.